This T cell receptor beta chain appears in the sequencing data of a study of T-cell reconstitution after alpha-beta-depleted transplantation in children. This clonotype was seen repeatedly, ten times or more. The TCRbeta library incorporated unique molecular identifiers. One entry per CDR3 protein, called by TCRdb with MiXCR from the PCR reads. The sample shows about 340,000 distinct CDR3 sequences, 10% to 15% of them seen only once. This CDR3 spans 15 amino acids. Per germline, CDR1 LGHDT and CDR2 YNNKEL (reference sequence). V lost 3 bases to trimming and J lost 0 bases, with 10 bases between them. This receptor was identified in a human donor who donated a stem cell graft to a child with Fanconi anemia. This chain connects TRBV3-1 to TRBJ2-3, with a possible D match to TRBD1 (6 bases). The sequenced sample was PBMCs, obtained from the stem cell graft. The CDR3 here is CASSQGTSSTDTQYF. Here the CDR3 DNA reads TGTGCCAGCAGCCAGGGGACATCTAGCACAGATACGCAGTATTTT.